The 24 T cell receptor beta chains presented below share a single source sample, sequenced in a study of blood T cell repertoires in COVID-19. Clones were read by immunoSEQ multiplex PCR, and TCRdb kept only the in-frame ones, dropping some. The profile shows roughly 200,000 clones, just over 85% of them singletons. Sequenced material: peripheral blood. These receptors all stem from a man between 18 and 35 years old with active or convalescent COVID-19.

The chain uses TRBV30 and TRBJ1-1, with D perhaps TRBD1 (5 bases). CDR1 and CDR2 from the germline V gene are GTSNPN and SVGIG (reference sequence). V shed 7 bases and J shed 7 bases, with 16 bases lying between them. The CDR3 is made up of 12 amino acids. In DNA, the CDR3 is TGTGCCTCCTCCAGGGTGGGTTTTGAAGCTTTCTTT. This translates into CASSRVGFEAFF.

This sequence joins TRBV19 and TRBJ1-5; D unresolved. Germline V gene sequence: CDR1 LNHDA, CDR2 SQIVND (reference sequence). The CDR3 has 13 amino acids. The germline V and J ends were trimmed by 5 bases and 4 bases, with 9 bases remaining between them. The DNA for the CDR3 is TGTGCCAGTAGTTACAGCCAGAATCAGCCCCAGCATTTT. This sequence encodes CASSYSQNQPQHF.

This clone was detected only a few times. This chain uses TRBV6-4 with TRBJ2-3, with a possible D match to TRBD2 (5 bases). Per germline, CDR1 MRHNA and CDR2 SNTAGT. V dropped 3 bases and J dropped 0 bases, with 7 bases sitting between them. The length of the CDR3 is 14 residues. The CDR3 protein is CASSEGGSTDTQYF. CDR3 in DNA: TGTGCCAGCAGTGAGGGCGGGAGCACAGATACGCAGTATTTT.

The chain joins TRBV30 to TRBJ1-1; 8 bases are a match to TRBD1. Germline values: CDR1 GTSNPN, CDR2 SVGIG (reference sequence). There are 14 residues in the CDR3. J was trimmed by 11 bases and V by 4 bases; bases with no gene match: 15. The CDR3 DNA sequence: TGTGCCTGGAACGCCATGACAGGGGTGGGTAAGGCTTTCTTT. This encodes CAWNAMTGVGKAFF.

This clone appeared a single time. V usage is TRBV11-2 and J usage is TRBJ1-1, with D hard to call. The CDR3 sequence is 16 residues long. V was cut by 3 bases and J by 3 bases, with 17 bases left in between. Germline V gene lookup returns CDR1 SGHAT and CDR2 FQNNGV. CDR3 coding DNA: TGTGCCAGCAGCTTTCGGAGTGCTGGGTTGGACACTGAAGCTTTCTTT. Translating it yields CASSFRSAGLDTEAFF.

The chain has TRBV4-2 and TRBJ2-3, with TRBD2 matching over 14 bases. The CDR3 loop spans 19 amino acids. Germline V CDR1 and CDR2: LGHNA, YNFKEQ. V shed 1 base, J shed 2 bases, and the junction held 8 bases outside the gene matches. For the CDR3, the DNA is TGTGCCAGCAGCCAAGTGACTAGCGGGAGGGCCGGGCACACAGATACGCAGTATTTT. Translated: CASSQVTSGRAGHTDTQYF.

The chain combines TRBV19 with TRBJ2-1; perhaps TRBD1 as D (6 bases). V lost 5 bases and J 6 bases, leaving 8 bases between the germline ends. CDR1 is LNHDA and CDR2 is SQIVND in the germline V gene (reference sequence). CDR3 length: 12 amino acids. The CDR3 DNA sequence: TGTGCCAGTAGTCAGGGGCCCAATGAGCAGTTCTTC. Its protein product is CASSQGPNEQFF. Looking up the rest from reference TRBV19 and TRBJ2-1 gives the full variable domain: DGGITQSPKYLFRKEGQNVTLSCEQNLNHDAMYWYRQDPGQGLRLIYYSQIVNDFQKGDIAEGYSVSREKKESFPLTVTSAQKNPTAFYLCASSQGPNEQFFGPGTRLTVL.

The chain combines TRBV12-3 or TRBV12-4 with TRBJ1-2; no definite D call. The V end lost 5 bases, the J end lost 8 bases, and 15 bases lay between the germline ends. CDR3 length: 13 residues. CDR3 amino acids: CASSQLREGGYTF. CDR3 in DNA: TGTGCCAGCAGTCAATTGAGAGAGGGAGGCTACACCTTC.

The V and J genes are TRBV19 and TRBJ1-2, with D uncertain. CDR3 length equals 13 residues. CDR1 and CDR2 from the germline V gene are LNHDA and SQIVND (reference sequence). Trimming removed 5 bases from V and 4 bases from J, with 11 bases in between. The CDR3 nucleotides read TGTGCCAGTAGTCTTCGGGAAAGCTATGGCTACACCTTC. It is translated as CASSLRESYGYTF. Variable domain in full (rest from reference TRBV19 and TRBJ1-2): DGGITQSPKYLFRKEGQNVTLSCEQNLNHDAMYWYRQDPGQGLRLIYYSQIVNDFQKGDIAEGYSVSREKKESFPLTVTSAQKNPTAFYLCASSLRESYGYTFGSGTRLTVV.

V is TRBV5-8 and J is TRBJ2-5, with D perhaps matching TRBD1 (7 bases). The CDR3 contains 15 residues. Germline CDR1 SGHTS, CDR2 YDEGEE. V was cut by 2 bases and J by 2 bases, with 13 bases left in between. The CDR3 DNA follows: TGTGCCAGCAGCTTTGCGACAGGGAGGCAAGAGACCCAGTACTTC. It yields the protein CASSFATGRQETQYF.

This clone was detected once. This chain's CDR3 is CASSWGGPDTQYF. The CDR3 nucleotides read TGTGCCAGTAGCTGGGGAGGGCCAGATACGCAGTATTTT. The chain couples TRBV19 to TRBJ2-3, with TRBD2 identical over 7 bases. CDR3 length equals 13 residues. V was clipped by 6 bases and J by 4 bases; unmatched bases: 4. CDR1 is LNHDA, CDR2 SQIVND, per germline (reference sequence).

The rearrangement uses TRBV28 and TRBJ1-1, with TRBD1 as a possible D gene (6 bases). The V and J ends lost 5 bases and 4 bases respectively, with 11 bases between them. This CDR3 has 13 amino acids. Per the germline V gene, CDR1 is MDHEN and CDR2 is SYDVKM. CDR3 bases: TGTGCCAGCAGTCCTTTGGGGGCCACTGAAGCTTTCTTT. Protein: CASSPLGATEAFF.

This CDR3 is CASTSLGLAGPGELFF. The DNA for the CDR3 is TGTGCCAGCACGTCGCTGGGACTAGCGGGCCCCGGGGAGCTGTTTTTT. The chain joins TRBV28 to TRBJ2-2, with 12 bases matching TRBD2. CDR1 and CDR2 from the germline V gene are MDHEN and SYDVKM. The V and J ends lost 7 bases and 6 bases, in that order; junction bases with no gene match: 9. The CDR3 has 16 amino acids.

J is TRBJ2-3 and V is TRBV28, with 8 bases fitting TRBD2. The V gene's germline CDR1 is MDHEN and CDR2 SYDVKM. Germline trimming cut 6 bases from V and 0 bases from J; bases unmatched to any gene: 5. This CDR3 has 15 amino acids. The CDR3 region has the DNA TGTGCCAGCAGCTACCAGCGGGGGAGCACAGATACGCAGTATTTT. It is translated as CASSYQRGSTDTQYF. Using reference TRBV28 and TRBJ2-3 for the parts outside the CDR3, the full variable domain is DVKVTQSSRYLVKRTGEKVFLECVQDMDHENMFWYRQDPGLGLRLIYFSYDVKMKEKGDIPEGYSVSREKKERFSLILESASTNQTSMYLCASSYQRGSTDTQYFGPGTRLTVL.

The chain combines TRBV27 with TRBJ2-1; TRBD2 matches 9 bases. J was trimmed by 7 bases and V by 2 bases; bases with no gene match: 6. Germline V gene data show CDR1 as MNHEY and CDR2 as SMNVEV (reference sequence). There are 15 residues in the CDR3. The CDR3 reads CASSLSGRFGNEQFF. The DNA for the CDR3 is TGTGCCAGCAGTTTAAGCGGGAGGTTCGGGAATGAGCAGTTCTTC.

The rearrangement links TRBV4-1 to TRBJ1-1; 7 positions match TRBD1. The V gene end was trimmed by 3 bases and the J gene end by 0 bases; junction bases not matched to a gene: 10. CDR3 size: 17 residues. Germline V gene data show CDR1 as MGHRA and CDR2 as YSYEKL. CDR3 sequence: CASSHPDLGQVNTEAFF. The CDR3, as DNA: TGCGCCAGCAGCCACCCCGACCTCGGACAGGTGAACACTGAAGCTTTCTTT.

The chain has TRBV10-3 and TRBJ2-1; 13 nucleotides line up with TRBD2. The trim removed 4 bases at V and 8 bases at J, leaving 5 bases unmatched. CDR1 and CDR2 (germline): ENHRY, SYGVKD. This CDR3 region has 15 residues. The CDR3 DNA sequence: TGTGCCATCAGTGCAGGGACTAGCGGGATCCATGAGCAGTTCTTC. Its protein is CAISAGTSGIHEQFF.

The CDR3 reads CASGTSGRGEQYF. CDR3 in DNA: TGTGCCAGCGGGACTAGCGGTAGGGGGGAGCAGTACTTC. The chain carries TRBV2 and TRBJ2-7; 11 bases fit TRBD2. Germline loops: CDR1 SNHLY, CDR2 FYNNEI. This CDR3 is 13 amino acids long. Germline trimming cut 8 bases from V and 7 bases from J; bases unmatched to any gene: 7.

The chain is built from TRBV6-5 and TRBJ1-4; 8 nucleotides agree with TRBD1. The V segment lost 2 bases and the J segment 7 bases; nucleotides outside the gene matches: 3. The CDR3 is 14 residues long. In germline, CDR1 is MNHEY, CDR2 SVGAGI. The CDR3 DNA reads TGTGCCAGCAGTTACCGGACAGGGACTGAAAAACTGTTTTTT. Amino acid sequence: CASSYRTGTEKLFF.

The DNA for the CDR3 is TGTGCCAGCAGTTTGCCAGCGCCACCCTCCTACGAGCAGTACTTC. Residues: CASSLPAPPSYEQYF. The J gene is TRBJ2-7, the V gene TRBV28; no reliable D call. The V and J ends lost 3 bases and 0 bases respectively, with 12 bases between them. CDR3 length: 15 residues. Germline loops: CDR1 MDHEN, CDR2 SYDVKM.

The chain is built from TRBV6-5 and TRBJ1-5; the D is unclear. The CDR3 length is 15 residues. Trimming pared 8 bases from V and 4 bases from J, leaving 18 bases between. The germline gives CDR1 MNHEY, CDR2 SVGAGI. CDR3 coding DNA: TGTGCCAGCGGTTTGAGTTGGGGAGGAAATCAGCCCCAGCATTTT. Amino acids: CASGLSWGGNQPQHF.

The chain links TRBV19 to TRBJ1-2, with D uncertain. The CDR3 has 13 residues. Trimming removed 5 bases from V and 7 bases from J, with 14 bases in between. Per germline, CDR1 LNHDA and CDR2 SQIVND (reference sequence). The CDR3 here is CASSFNVGSGYTF. The CDR3 nucleotides are TGTGCCAGTAGTTTTAACGTTGGCAGTGGCTACACCTTC.

J is TRBJ2-5 and V is TRBV4-1; TRBD1 matches 10 bases. The CDR3 loop spans 16 amino acids. V lost 3 bases to trimming and J lost 5 bases; unmatched junction nucleotides: 9. CDR1 is MGHRA, CDR2 YSYEKL, per germline. The CDR3 region is CASSQAQPGQGETQYF. The CDR3 DNA follows: TGCGCCAGCAGCCAGGCTCAACCGGGACAGGGGGAGACCCAGTACTTC.

This clone was detected only a few times. This chain connects TRBV4-3 to TRBJ2-7, with a weak D call TRBD1 (7 bases). Trimming removed 0 bases from V and 2 bases from J, with 32 bases in between. The CDR3 runs 22 residues. The V gene's germline CDR1 is LGHNA and CDR2 YSLEER. The chain's CDR3 is CASSQEAARGGRRQLAAYEQYF. CDR3 nucleotide sequence: TGCGCCAGCAGCCAAGAGGCGGCCCGAGGGGGCCGGCGCCAACTAGCCGCCTACGAGCAGTACTTC.